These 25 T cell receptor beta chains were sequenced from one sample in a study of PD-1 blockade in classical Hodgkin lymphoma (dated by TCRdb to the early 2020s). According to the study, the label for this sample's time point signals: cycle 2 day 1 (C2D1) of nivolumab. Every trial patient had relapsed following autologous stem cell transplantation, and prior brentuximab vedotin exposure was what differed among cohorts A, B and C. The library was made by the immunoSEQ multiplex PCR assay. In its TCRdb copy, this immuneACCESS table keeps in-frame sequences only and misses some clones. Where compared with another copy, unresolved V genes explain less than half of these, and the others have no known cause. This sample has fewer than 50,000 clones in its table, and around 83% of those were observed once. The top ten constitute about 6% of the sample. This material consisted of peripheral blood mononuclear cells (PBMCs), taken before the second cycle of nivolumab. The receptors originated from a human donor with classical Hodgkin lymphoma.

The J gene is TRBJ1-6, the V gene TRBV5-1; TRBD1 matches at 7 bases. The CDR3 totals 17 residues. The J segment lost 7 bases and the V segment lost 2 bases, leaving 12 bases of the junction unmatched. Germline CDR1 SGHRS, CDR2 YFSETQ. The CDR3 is CASSLWPGTVENSPLHF. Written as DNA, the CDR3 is TGCGCCAGCAGCTTATGGCCAGGGACAGTGGAAAATTCACCCCTCCACTTT.

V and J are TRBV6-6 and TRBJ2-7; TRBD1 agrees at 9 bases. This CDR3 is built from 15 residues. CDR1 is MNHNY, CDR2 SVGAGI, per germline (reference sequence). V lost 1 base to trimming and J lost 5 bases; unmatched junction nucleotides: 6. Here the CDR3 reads CASSYWAQGADEQYF. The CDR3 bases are TGTGCCAGCAGTTACTGGGCACAGGGGGCGGACGAGCAGTACTTC.

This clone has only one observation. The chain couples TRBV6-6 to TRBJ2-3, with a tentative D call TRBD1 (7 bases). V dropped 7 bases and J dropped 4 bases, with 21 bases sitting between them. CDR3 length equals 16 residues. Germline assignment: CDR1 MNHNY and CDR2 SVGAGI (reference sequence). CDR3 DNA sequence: TGTGCCAGCAAGGAGGGGGCCAAGGTAGTATCAGATACGCAGTATTTT. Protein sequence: CASKEGAKVVSDTQYF.

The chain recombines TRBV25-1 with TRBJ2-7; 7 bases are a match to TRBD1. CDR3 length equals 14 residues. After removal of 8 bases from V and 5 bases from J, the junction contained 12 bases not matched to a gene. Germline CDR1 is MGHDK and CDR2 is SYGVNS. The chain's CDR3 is CASAYGDRVDEQYF. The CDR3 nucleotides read TGTGCCAGCGCTTACGGGGACAGAGTGGACGAGCAGTACTTC.

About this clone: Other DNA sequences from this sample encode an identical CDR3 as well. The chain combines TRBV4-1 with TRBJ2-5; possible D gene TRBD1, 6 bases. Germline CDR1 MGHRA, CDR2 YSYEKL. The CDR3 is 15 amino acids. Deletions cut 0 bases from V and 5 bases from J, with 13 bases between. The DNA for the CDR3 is TGCGCCAGCAGCCAAGATCCAGGGGCATGGGAGACCCAGTACTTC. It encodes CASSQDPGAWETQYF.

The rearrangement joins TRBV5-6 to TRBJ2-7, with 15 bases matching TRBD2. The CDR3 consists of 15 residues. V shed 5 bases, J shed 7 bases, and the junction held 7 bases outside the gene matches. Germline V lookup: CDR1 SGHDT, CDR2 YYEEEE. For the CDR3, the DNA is TGTGCCAGCAGGTCGGGACTAGCGGGAGGAGAGGAGCAGTACTTC. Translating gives CASRSGLAGGEEQYF.

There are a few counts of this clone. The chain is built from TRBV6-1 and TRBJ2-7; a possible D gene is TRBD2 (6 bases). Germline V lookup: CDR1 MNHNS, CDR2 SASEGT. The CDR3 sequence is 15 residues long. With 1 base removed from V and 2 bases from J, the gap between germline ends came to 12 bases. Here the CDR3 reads CASSEVGGRTYEQYF. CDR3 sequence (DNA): TGTGCCAGCAGTGAAGTGGGGGGACGGACCTACGAGCAGTACTTC.

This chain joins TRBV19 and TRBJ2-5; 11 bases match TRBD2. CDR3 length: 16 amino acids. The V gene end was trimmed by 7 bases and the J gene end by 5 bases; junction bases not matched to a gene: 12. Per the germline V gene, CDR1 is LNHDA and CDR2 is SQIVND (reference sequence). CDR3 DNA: TGTGCCAGTAAGAAAAGTAGCGGGAGGGCCCGGGAGACCCAGTACTTC. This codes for CASKKSSGRARETQYF. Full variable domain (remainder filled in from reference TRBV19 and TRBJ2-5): DGGITQSPKYLFRKEGQNVTLSCEQNLNHDAMYWYRQDPGQGLRLIYYSQIVNDFQKGDIAEGYSVSREKKESFPLTVTSAQKNPTAFYLCASKKSSGRARETQYFGPGTRLLVL.

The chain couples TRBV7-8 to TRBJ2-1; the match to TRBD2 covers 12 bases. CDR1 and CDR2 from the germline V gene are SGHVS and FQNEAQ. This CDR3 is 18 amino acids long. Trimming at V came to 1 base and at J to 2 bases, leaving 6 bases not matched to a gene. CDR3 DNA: TGTGCCAGCAGCTTAGTCCTAGCGGGGGGGACCCCCTACAATGAGCAGTTCTTC. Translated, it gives CASSLVLAGGTPYNEQFF.

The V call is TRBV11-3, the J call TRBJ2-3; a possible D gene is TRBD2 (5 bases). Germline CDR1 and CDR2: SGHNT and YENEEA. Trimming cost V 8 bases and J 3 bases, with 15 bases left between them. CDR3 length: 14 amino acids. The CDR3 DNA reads TGTGCCAGCGCTGAAGGAGGAAGGACAGATACGCAGTATTTT. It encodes CASAEGGRTDTQYF. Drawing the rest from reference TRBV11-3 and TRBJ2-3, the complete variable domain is EAGVVQSPRYKIIEKKQPVAFWCNPISGHNTLYWYLQNLGQGPELLIRYENEEAVDDSQLPKDRFSAERLKGVDSTLKIQPAELGDSAVYLCASAEGGRTDTQYFGPGTRLTVL.

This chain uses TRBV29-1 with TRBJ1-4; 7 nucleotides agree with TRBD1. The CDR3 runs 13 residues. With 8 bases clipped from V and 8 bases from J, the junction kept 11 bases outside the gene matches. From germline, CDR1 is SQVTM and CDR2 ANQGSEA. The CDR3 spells CSSRQGDGEKLFF. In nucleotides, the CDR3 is TGCAGCAGCCGACAGGGAGATGGAGAAAAACTGTTTTTT.

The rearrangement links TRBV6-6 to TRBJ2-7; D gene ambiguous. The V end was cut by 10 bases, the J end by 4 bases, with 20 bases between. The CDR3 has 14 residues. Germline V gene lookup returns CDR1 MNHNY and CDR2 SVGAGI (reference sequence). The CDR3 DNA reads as TGTGCCACCACCCCGGCTGCCAGGCATTACGAGCAGTACTTC. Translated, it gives CATTPAARHYEQYF.

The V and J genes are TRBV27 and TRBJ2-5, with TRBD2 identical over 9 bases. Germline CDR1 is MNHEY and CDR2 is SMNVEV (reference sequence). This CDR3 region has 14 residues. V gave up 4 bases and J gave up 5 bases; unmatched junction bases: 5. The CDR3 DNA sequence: TGTGCCAGCAGTTCCGTAGCGGGAGTGGAGACCCAGTACTTC. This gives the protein CASSSVAGVETQYF.

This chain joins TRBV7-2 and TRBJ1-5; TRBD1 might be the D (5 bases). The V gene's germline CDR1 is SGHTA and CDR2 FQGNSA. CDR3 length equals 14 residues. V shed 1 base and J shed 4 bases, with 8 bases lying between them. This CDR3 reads CASSLGTPNQPQHF. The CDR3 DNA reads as TGTGCCAGCAGCTTAGGGACACCTAATCAGCCCCAGCATTTT. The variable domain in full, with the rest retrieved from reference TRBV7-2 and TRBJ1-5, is GAGVSQSPSNKVTEKGKDVELRCDPISGHTALYWYRQSLGQGLEFLIYFQGNSAPDKSGLPSDRFSAERTGGSVSTLTIQRTQQEDSAVYLCASSLGTPNQPQHFGDGTRLSIL.

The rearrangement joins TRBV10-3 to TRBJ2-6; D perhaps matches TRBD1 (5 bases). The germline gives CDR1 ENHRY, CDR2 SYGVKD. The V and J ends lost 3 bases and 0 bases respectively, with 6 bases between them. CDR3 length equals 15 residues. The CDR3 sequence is CAISDRASGANVLTF. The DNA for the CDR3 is TGTGCCATCAGTGACAGGGCCTCTGGGGCCAACGTCCTGACTTTC.

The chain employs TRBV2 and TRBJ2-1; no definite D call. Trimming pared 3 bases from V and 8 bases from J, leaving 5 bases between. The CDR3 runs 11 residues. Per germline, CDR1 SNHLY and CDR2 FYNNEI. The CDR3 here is CASSDIDEQFF. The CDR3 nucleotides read TGTGCCAGCAGTGACATCGATGAGCAGTTCTTC.

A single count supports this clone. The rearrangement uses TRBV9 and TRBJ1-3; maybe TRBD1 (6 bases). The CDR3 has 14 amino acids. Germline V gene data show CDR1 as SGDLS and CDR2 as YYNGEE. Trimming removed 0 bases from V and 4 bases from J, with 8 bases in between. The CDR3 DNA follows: TGTGCCAGCAGCGTAGCAGGGGTCGGAAACACCATATATTTT. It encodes CASSVAGVGNTIYF. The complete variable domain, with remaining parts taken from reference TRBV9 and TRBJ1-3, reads DSGVTQTPKHLITATGQRVTLRCSPRSGDLSVYWYQQSLDQGLQFLIQYYNGEERAKGNILERFSAQQFPDLHSELNLSSLELGDSALYFCASSVAGVGNTIYFGEGSWLTVV.

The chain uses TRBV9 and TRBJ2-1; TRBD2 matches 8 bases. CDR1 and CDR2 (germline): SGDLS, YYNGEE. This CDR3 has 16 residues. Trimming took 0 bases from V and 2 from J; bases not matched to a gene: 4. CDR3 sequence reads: CASSVGSGITYNEQFF. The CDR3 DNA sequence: TGTGCCAGCAGCGTAGGTAGCGGGATAACCTACAATGAGCAGTTCTTC.

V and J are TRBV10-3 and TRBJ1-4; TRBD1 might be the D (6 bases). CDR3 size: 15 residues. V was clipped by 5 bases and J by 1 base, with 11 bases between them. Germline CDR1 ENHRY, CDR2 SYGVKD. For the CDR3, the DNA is TGTGCCATCAGTACAGGGAAGGGAACTAATGAAAAACTGTTTTTT. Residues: CAISTGKGTNEKLFF.

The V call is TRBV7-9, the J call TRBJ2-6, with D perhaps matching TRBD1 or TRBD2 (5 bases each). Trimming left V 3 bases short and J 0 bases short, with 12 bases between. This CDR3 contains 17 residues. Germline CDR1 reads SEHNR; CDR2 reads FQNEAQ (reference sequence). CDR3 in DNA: TGTGCCAGCAGCTTCCAGGGAAGCGGCTCTGGGGCCAACGTCCTGACTTTC. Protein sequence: CASSFQGSGSGANVLTF.

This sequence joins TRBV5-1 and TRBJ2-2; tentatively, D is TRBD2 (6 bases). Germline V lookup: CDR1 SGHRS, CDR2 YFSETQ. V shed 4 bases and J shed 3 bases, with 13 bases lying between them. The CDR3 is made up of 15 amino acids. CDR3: CASSRGGSDTGELFF. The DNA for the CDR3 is TGCGCCAGCAGCAGAGGAGGGTCTGACACCGGGGAGCTGTTTTTT.

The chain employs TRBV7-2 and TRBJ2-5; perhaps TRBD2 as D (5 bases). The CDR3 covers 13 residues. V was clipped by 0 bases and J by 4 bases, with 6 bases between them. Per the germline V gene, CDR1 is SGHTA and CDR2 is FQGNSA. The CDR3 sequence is CASSLAGAETQYF. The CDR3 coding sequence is TGTGCCAGCAGCTTAGCGGGAGCAGAGACCCAGTACTTC.

In DNA form, the CDR3 reads TGTGCCAGCAGGCCTAGCGGGAGGGCCACGGGCACCGGGGAGCTGTTTTTT. It codes for CASRPSGRATGTGELFF. The chain combines TRBV2 with TRBJ2-2; 12 bases fit TRBD2. With V trimmed by 6 bases and J by 4 bases, 9 bases remained unmatched. This CDR3 contains 17 residues. CDR1 SNHLY and CDR2 FYNNEI come from the germline V gene.

The CDR3 DNA reads as TGCGCCAGCAGCTCTTACAGGGGGCCCTCCTACAATGAGCAGTTCTTC. This gives the protein CASSSYRGPSYNEQFF. The chain links TRBV5-1 to TRBJ2-1; 9 bases match TRBD1. In germline, CDR1 is SGHRS, CDR2 YFSETQ. V was clipped by 3 bases and J by 0 bases; unmatched bases: 4. This CDR3 has 16 residues.

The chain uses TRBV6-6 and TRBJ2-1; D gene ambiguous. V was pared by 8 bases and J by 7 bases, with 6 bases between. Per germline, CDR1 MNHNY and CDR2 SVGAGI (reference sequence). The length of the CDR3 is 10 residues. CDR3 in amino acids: CASAGNEQFF. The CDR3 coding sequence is TGTGCCAGCGCAGGAAATGAGCAGTTCTTC.